The rows below give T cell receptor beta chains drawn from one sample of a study of molecular identifiers for immune sequencing clone quantification. TCRdb ran MiXCR on the PCR reads and lists one entry per CDR3 protein. The table has about 640,000 distinct CDR3 sequences, around 20% seen once. The sequenced sample was naive CD8+ T cells from blood, with Jurkat cell RNA spiked in. These receptors were obtained from a human donor in good health. Some libraries in this study had Jurkat cell RNA spiked in. CDR3s include the opening cysteine and the closing phenylalanine or tryptophan. The order of the fields is clone size, D gene, J gene, V gene, CDR3 length, CDR3 DNA, CDR3 protein. A D gene is named only where the DNA matches it firmly. Clone size is stated in some rows and not others, as once, few, many or a class when expanded.

clone_size: many
d_call: .
j_call: TRBJ2-7
v_call: TRBV12-3/TRBV12-4
cdr3_length: 12
cdr3_nt: TGTGCCAGCAGTTTAGCGCGAGGGGAGCAGTACTTC
cdr3_aa: CASSLARGEQYF

clone_size: many
d_call: TRBD1
j_call: TRBJ1-5
v_call: TRBV28
cdr3_length: 17
cdr3_nt: TGTGCCAGCAGTGAAACTGACAGGGGAGGGGTCAATCAGCCCCAGCATTTT
cdr3_aa: CASSETDRGGVNQPQHF

clone_size: .
d_call: .
j_call: TRBJ2-1
v_call: TRBV29-1
cdr3_length: 11
cdr3_nt: TGCAGCGGCGGTCTAGACAATGAGCAGTTCTTC
cdr3_aa: CSGGLDNEQFF

clone_size: many
d_call: TRBD2
j_call: TRBJ2-7
v_call: TRBV7-2
cdr3_length: 12
cdr3_nt: TGTGCCAGCAGCCTACCTAGCGGGGAGCAGTACTTC
cdr3_aa: CASSLPSGEQYF

clone_size: few
d_call: .
j_call: TRBJ2-5
v_call: TRBV29-1
cdr3_length: 13
cdr3_nt: TGCAGCGTTGAATCAGGGCGGATAGAGACCCAGTACTTC
cdr3_aa: CSVESGRIETQYF

clone_size: many
d_call: .
j_call: TRBJ2-3
v_call: TRBV20-1
cdr3_length: 13
cdr3_nt: TGCAGTGGTTCAGGGACGCTCTCAGATACGCAGTATTTT
cdr3_aa: CSGSGTLSDTQYF

clone_size: few
d_call: .
j_call: TRBJ2-1
v_call: TRBV11-2
cdr3_length: 15
cdr3_nt: TGTGCCAGCAGCCTTCGAGGCGGGGAATACAATGAGCAGTTCTTC
cdr3_aa: CASSLRGGEYNEQFF

clone_size: many
d_call: .
j_call: TRBJ2-7
v_call: TRBV29-1
cdr3_length: 14
cdr3_nt: TGCAGCGTTGACGCCGGGGACGGGACCTACGAGCAGTACTTC
cdr3_aa: CSVDAGDGTYEQYF

clone_size: many
d_call: TRBD1
j_call: TRBJ1-1
v_call: TRBV12-5
cdr3_length: 18
cdr3_nt: TGTGCTAGTGGTTTGCCACAGGGGAGAATAGTAACGAACACTGAAGCTTTCTTT
cdr3_aa: CASGLPQGRIVTNTEAFF

clone_size: .
d_call: TRBD1
j_call: TRBJ2-5
v_call: TRBV3-1
cdr3_length: 15
cdr3_nt: TGTGCCAGCAGCCAAGTGACAGGGGGCGAAGAGACCCAGTACTTC
cdr3_aa: CASSQVTGGEETQYF

clone_size: many
d_call: TRBD2
j_call: TRBJ2-1
v_call: TRBV29-1
cdr3_length: 16
cdr3_nt: TGCAGCGTTGAACCTCTTTTCAGCGGGGACTACAATGAGCAGTTCTTC
cdr3_aa: CSVEPLFSGDYNEQFF

clone_size: many
d_call: .
j_call: TRBJ2-5
v_call: TRBV5-3
cdr3_length: 15
cdr3_nt: TGTGCCAGCAGCCCCGAGAGGGTACCGGAAGAGACCCAGTACTTC
cdr3_aa: CASSPERVPEETQYF

clone_size: many
d_call: .
j_call: TRBJ2-2
v_call: TRBV19
cdr3_length: 15
cdr3_nt: TGTGCCAGTACCTTAGCGAACACGAACACCGGGGAGCTGTTTTTT
cdr3_aa: CASTLANTNTGELFF

clone_size: many
d_call: TRBD2
j_call: TRBJ2-5
v_call: TRBV13
cdr3_length: 15
cdr3_nt: TGTGCCAGCACGGTCCTAGCGGGGGGCCAAGAGACCCAGTACTTC
cdr3_aa: CASTVLAGGQETQYF

clone_size: many
d_call: .
j_call: TRBJ2-7
v_call: TRBV5-5
cdr3_length: 15
cdr3_nt: TGTGCCAGCAGCTTGTCGGCAGGGGCGTCCTACGAGCAGTACTTC
cdr3_aa: CASSLSAGASYEQYF

clone_size: .
d_call: TRBD2
j_call: TRBJ2-1
v_call: TRBV7-7
cdr3_length: 19
cdr3_nt: TGTGCTAGCAGCTTAGCCCCTGCGGGAGGAGATCCTCCCTACAATGAGCAGTTCTTC
cdr3_aa: CASSLAPAGGDPPYNEQFF

clone_size: few
d_call: TRBD1
j_call: TRBJ2-1
v_call: TRBV4-1
cdr3_length: 19
cdr3_nt: TGCGCCAGCAGCCGTTTGACAGGGGCGGTCGTTAGCTCCTACAATGAGCAGTTCTTC
cdr3_aa: CASSRLTGAVVSSYNEQFF

clone_size: many
d_call: .
j_call: TRBJ2-1
v_call: TRBV2
cdr3_length: 13
cdr3_nt: TGTGCCAGCGGGGGGAACTCCTACAATGAGCAGTTCTTC
cdr3_aa: CASGGNSYNEQFF

clone_size: few
d_call: .
j_call: TRBJ2-7
v_call: TRBV6-5
cdr3_length: 16
cdr3_nt: TGTGCCAGCAGTTACGTCGGGAGGGGGCCCCTTAGAGAGCAGTACTTC
cdr3_aa: CASSYVGRGPLREQYF

clone_size: .
d_call: .
j_call: TRBJ2-2
v_call: TRBV12-3/TRBV12-4
cdr3_length: 13
cdr3_nt: TGTGCCAGCGAGCTACGGTTGAGCGGGGAGCTGTTTTTT
cdr3_aa: CASELRLSGELFF

clone_size: many
d_call: .
j_call: TRBJ2-2
v_call: TRBV20-1
cdr3_length: 13
cdr3_nt: TGCAGTGCTAGAGAGGAGAACACCGGGGAGCTGTTTTTT
cdr3_aa: CSAREENTGELFF

clone_size: many
d_call: TRBD2
j_call: TRBJ2-1
v_call: TRBV20-1
cdr3_length: 15
cdr3_nt: TGCAGTGCTAGAGATCGGACTAGCGCGAACAATGAGCAGTTCTTC
cdr3_aa: CSARDRTSANNEQFF

clone_size: .
d_call: TRBD1
j_call: TRBJ2-3
v_call: TRBV30
cdr3_length: 15
cdr3_nt: TGTGCCTGGAGGGAGGGACAGGGAGCCACAGATACGCAGTATTTT
cdr3_aa: CAWREGQGATDTQYF

clone_size: many
d_call: .
j_call: TRBJ2-7
v_call: TRBV7-8
cdr3_length: 15
cdr3_nt: TGTGCCAGCAGCTTCCACAGGGGGGGGACCTACGAGCAGTACTTC
cdr3_aa: CASSFHRGGTYEQYF

clone_size: few
d_call: TRBD1
j_call: TRBJ2-2
v_call: TRBV7-9
cdr3_length: 15
cdr3_nt: TGTGCCAGCAGCTTAGGACAGGGGGTCTCCGGGGAGCTGTTTTTT
cdr3_aa: CASSLGQGVSGELFF

clone_size: many
d_call: .
j_call: TRBJ2-2
v_call: TRBV7-9
cdr3_length: 14
cdr3_nt: TGTGCCAGCAGCGAATGGACAGACACCGGGGAGCTGTTTTTT
cdr3_aa: CASSEWTDTGELFF

clone_size: many
d_call: .
j_call: TRBJ2-3
v_call: TRBV7-2
cdr3_length: 17
cdr3_nt: TGTGCCAGCAGCTTAGACGGTGTGACTACGAGCACAGATACGCAGTATTTT
cdr3_aa: CASSLDGVTTSTDTQYF

clone_size: .
d_call: .
j_call: TRBJ2-7
v_call: TRBV27
cdr3_length: 14
cdr3_nt: TGTGCCAGCAGTGTTACAGGTACGGTCTACGAGCAGTACTTC
cdr3_aa: CASSVTGTVYEQYF

clone_size: many
d_call: TRBD1
j_call: TRBJ2-7
v_call: TRBV27
cdr3_length: 14
cdr3_nt: TGTGCCAGCAGCACAGGGGTGAAGCTCTACGAGCAGTACTTC
cdr3_aa: CASSTGVKLYEQYF

clone_size: many
d_call: .
j_call: TRBJ2-2
v_call: TRBV29-1
cdr3_length: 10
cdr3_nt: TGCAGCGTACTATACGGGGAGCTGTTTTTT
cdr3_aa: CSVLYGELFF

clone_size: .
d_call: .
j_call: TRBJ2-7
v_call: TRBV6-2/TRBV6-3
cdr3_length: 12
cdr3_nt: TGTGCCAGCGGGGGGTGGACTTACGAGCAGTACTTC
cdr3_aa: CASGGWTYEQYF

clone_size: few
d_call: TRBD1
j_call: TRBJ2-7
v_call: TRBV7-2
cdr3_length: 15
cdr3_nt: TGTGCCAGCAGCCAAGAGGGGGCTGTCTTCTACGAGCAGTACTTC
cdr3_aa: CASSQEGAVFYEQYF

clone_size: few
d_call: .
j_call: TRBJ2-5
v_call: TRBV12-3/TRBV12-4
cdr3_length: 15
cdr3_nt: TGTGCCAGCAGTTTTTTTGGGGCGGGGCAAGAGACCCAGTACTTC
cdr3_aa: CASSFFGAGQETQYF

clone_size: many
d_call: .
j_call: TRBJ2-7
v_call: TRBV28
cdr3_length: 13
cdr3_nt: TGTGCCAGCAGTAAGGGACGTTTCTACGAGCAGTACTTC
cdr3_aa: CASSKGRFYEQYF

clone_size: few
d_call: .
j_call: TRBJ1-5
v_call: TRBV19
cdr3_length: 14
cdr3_nt: TGTGCCAGTGATGGCGGGTATAGCAATCAGCCCCAGCATTTT
cdr3_aa: CASDGGYSNQPQHF

clone_size: few
d_call: .
j_call: TRBJ1-1
v_call: TRBV27
cdr3_length: 14
cdr3_nt: TGTGCCAGCAGTTTATCGGCAGGGGCCCGTGAAGCTTTCTTT
cdr3_aa: CASSLSAGAREAFF

clone_size: many
d_call: TRBD2
j_call: TRBJ2-3
v_call: TRBV7-9
cdr3_length: 16
cdr3_nt: TGTGCCAGCAGCCGGGGGACTAGCTCTAGCACAGATACGCAGTATTTT
cdr3_aa: CASSRGTSSSTDTQYF

clone_size: few
d_call: .
j_call: TRBJ1-2
v_call: TRBV6-2/TRBV6-3
cdr3_length: 14
cdr3_nt: TGTGCCAGCAGTTCCCGACAGGTGAACTATGGCTACACCTTC
cdr3_aa: CASSSRQVNYGYTF

clone_size: many
d_call: .
j_call: TRBJ2-5
v_call: TRBV5-1
cdr3_length: 13
cdr3_nt: TGCGCCAGCAGCGAGGACATACAAGAGACCCAGTACTTC
cdr3_aa: CASSEDIQETQYF

clone_size: many
d_call: .
j_call: TRBJ2-3
v_call: TRBV28
cdr3_length: 17
cdr3_nt: TGTGCCAGCAGTTGGGGTGTGAAGGGATATAGCACAGATACGCAGTATTTT
cdr3_aa: CASSWGVKGYSTDTQYF

clone_size: .
d_call: TRBD2
j_call: TRBJ2-1
v_call: TRBV12-3/TRBV12-4
cdr3_length: 15
cdr3_nt: TGTGCCAGCAAGATTAGCGGGAGCTCCTACAATGAGCAGTTCTTC
cdr3_aa: CASKISGSSYNEQFF

clone_size: few
d_call: TRBD1
j_call: TRBJ1-2
v_call: TRBV4-3
cdr3_length: 17
cdr3_nt: TGCGCCAGCAGCCAAGATCGAGTCCCGGAGGGGGCGCATGGCTACACCTTC
cdr3_aa: CASSQDRVPEGAHGYTF